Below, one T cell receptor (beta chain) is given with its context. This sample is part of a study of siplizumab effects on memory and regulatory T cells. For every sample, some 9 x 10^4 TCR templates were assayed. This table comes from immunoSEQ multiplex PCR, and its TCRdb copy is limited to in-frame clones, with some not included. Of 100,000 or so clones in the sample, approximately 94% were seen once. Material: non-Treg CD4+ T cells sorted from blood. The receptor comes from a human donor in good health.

Written as DNA, the CDR3 is TGTGCCAGCAGTGTTGAGGGAGGGCCCAATGAGCAGTTCTTC. This translates into CASSVEGGPNEQFF. V usage is TRBV2 and J usage is TRBJ2-1; 7 positions match TRBD2. Germline-derived CDR1 and CDR2 are SNHLY and FYNNEI. V was pared by 4 bases and J by 6 bases, with 6 bases of the junction left unmatched. CDR3 length equals 14 residues.